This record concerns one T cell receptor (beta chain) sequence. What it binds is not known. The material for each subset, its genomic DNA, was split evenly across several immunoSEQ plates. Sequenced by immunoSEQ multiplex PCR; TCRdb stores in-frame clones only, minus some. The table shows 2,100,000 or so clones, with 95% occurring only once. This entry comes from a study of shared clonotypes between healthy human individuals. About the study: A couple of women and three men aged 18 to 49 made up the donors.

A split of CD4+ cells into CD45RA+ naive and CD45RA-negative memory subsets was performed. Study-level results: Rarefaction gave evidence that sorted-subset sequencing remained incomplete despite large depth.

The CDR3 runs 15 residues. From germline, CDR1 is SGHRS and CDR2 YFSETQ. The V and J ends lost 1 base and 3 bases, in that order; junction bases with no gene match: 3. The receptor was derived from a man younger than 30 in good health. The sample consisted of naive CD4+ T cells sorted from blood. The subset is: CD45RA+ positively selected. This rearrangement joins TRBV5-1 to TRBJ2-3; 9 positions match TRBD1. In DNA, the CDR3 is TGCGCCAGCAGCTTGCGGGACAGGGCGACAGATACGCAGTATTTT. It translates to CASSLRDRATDTQYF.